Each of the 2 T cell receptor beta chains below was sequenced from the same sample in a study of shared clonotypes between healthy human individuals. CD8 cells regarded as naive lacked CD45RO, were positively chosen for CCR7, and omitted terminally differentiated effector memory CD45RA+ cells. The repertoire was sequenced with immunoSEQ multiplex PCR; TCRdb's copy has only in-frame clones and lacks some. The sample has 1.5 million to 2.5 million clones, approximately 94% seen once; the top ten hold around 1%. Sequencing was done on a sample of naive CD8+ T cells sorted from blood. Source of these receptors: a man aged 18 to 30 in good health.

This chain connects TRBV25-1 to TRBJ2-1; 7 bases align to TRBD1. Germline-derived CDR1 and CDR2 are MGHDK and SYGVNS. Losses at the gene ends were 8 bases for V and 10 bases for J; bases not matched to a gene: 5. The CDR3 has 11 residues. CDR3 DNA sequence: TGTGCCAGCGCTCAAGGGGGCGAGCAGTTCTTC. It codes for CASAQGGEQFF.

The chain couples TRBV29-1 to TRBJ2-3; 9 bases fit TRBD2. V gave up 4 bases and J gave up 3 bases; unmatched junction bases: 8. CDR1 SQVTM and CDR2 ANQGSEA come from the germline V gene. CDR3 size: 15 residues. The CDR3 sequence is CSVAFIAGVTDTQYF. CDR3 coding DNA: TGCAGCGTTGCCTTCATAGCGGGGGTTACAGATACGCAGTATTTT.